This T cell receptor (beta chain) emerged from a study of T cell responses to AZD1222 COVID-19 vaccine. Notes on the study in general: After the peak T cell response, and only then, were repertoires sampled. Among those given AZD1222, only five or six were seropositive at baseline.

Sequenced by immunoSEQ multiplex PCR; TCRdb stores in-frame clones only, minus some. This sample has about 130,000 clones; less than 95% occur once, and the top ten carry less than 8.5%. Concerning this clone: Its target is not known.

Sequenced material: peripheral blood, taken on day 0 of AZD1222 vaccination. This receptor was identified in an adult in good health.

The CDR3 DNA reads as TGTGCCAGCAGCGGGCCCTCGGTGACAGGGGGTTCCTACGAGCAGTACTTC. Protein: CASSGPSVTGGSYEQYF. V is TRBV9 and J is TRBJ2-7, with TRBD1 identical over 9 bases. The ends lost 3 bases at V and 1 base at J; junction bases unmatched: 11. Germline CDR1 reads SGDLS; CDR2 reads YYNGEE. The CDR3 is 17 amino acids.